This T cell receptor beta chain was recorded in a study of blood T cell repertoires in COVID-19. Background on the study: The analysed material was cDNA or gDNA that came from T cells, B-cell-depleted T cells, or PBMCs.

Sequencing used immunoSEQ multiplex PCR; TCRdb keeps in-frame clones, though not all of them. The data show 100,000 to 150,000 clones, roughly 84% seen once. The germline CDR1 and CDR2 sequences are SGHRS and YFSETQ. Trimming took off 4 bases at V and 2 bases at J, with 14 bases between the two ends. The CDR3 is 15 amino acids. The sequenced sample consisted of peripheral blood. This TCR was recovered from a man aged 55 to 70 with acute or convalescent COVID-19. The rearrangement uses TRBV5-1 and TRBJ2-3, with D possibly matching TRBD2 (6 bases). CDR3 protein: CASSQGGTVTDTQYF. The DNA of the CDR3 is TGCGCCAGCAGCCAGGGAGGTACAGTCACAGATACGCAGTATTTT.